Listed below are T cell receptor beta chains from one sample, sequenced in a study of T cell responses to AZD1222 COVID-19 vaccine. The assay was immunoSEQ multiplex PCR, and TCRdb's table has in-frame clones only and misses some. The sample lists about 150,000 clones; 94% were seen once. Here the sequenced sample was peripheral blood, taken on day 0 of AZD1222 vaccination. The receptors originated from an adult in good health. CDR3s include the opening cysteine and the closing phenylalanine or tryptophan. The order of the fields is D gene, clone size, J gene, V gene, CDR3 DNA, CDR3 protein. The D gene is left open where the match is weak. The size of a clone is reported for some rows only, either as once, few or many, or as a class for expanded clones.

TRBD2	.	TRBJ2-3	TRBV6-9	TGTGCCAGCAGTTACGGACTAGCGAGCACAGATACGCAGTATTTT	CASSYGLASTDTQYF
TRBD2	.	TRBJ2-6	TRBV4-1	TGCGCCAGCAGCCAAGGGGGACTAGCGCTTAGCTCTGGGGCCAACGTCCTGACTTTC	CASSQGGLALSSGANVLTF
.	.	TRBJ2-1	TRBV14	TGTGCCAGCAGCAAAGGGGGGTCCAATGAGCAGTTCTTC	CASSKGGSNEQFF
.	.	TRBJ1-1	TRBV9	TGTGCCAGCAGCGTAGAGGGTACGGGGGTTAGCACTGAAGCTTTCTTT	CASSVEGTGVSTEAFF
.	.	TRBJ1-2	TRBV19	TGTGCCAGTAGTATTTTAGGGGGGGCAGGGACGGACTATGGCTACACCTTC	CASSILGGAGTDYGYTF
.	.	TRBJ1-5	TRBV19	TGTGCCAGTAGTATAGGACGGTTTGCGAGCAATCAGCCCCAGCATTTT	CASSIGRFASNQPQHF
TRBD1	once	TRBJ1-1	TRBV6-5	TGTGCCAGCAGATACAGGGGGGACACTGAAGCTTTCTTT	CASRYRGDTEAFF
.	.	TRBJ1-5	TRBV3-1/TRBV3-2	TGTGCCAGCAGCCAAGACACGGAGGTTCAGCCCCAGCATTTT	CASSQDTEVQPQHF
.	.	TRBJ1-4	TRBV2	TGTGCCAGCAGTTTACAGGGCGGAGCTAATGAAAAACTGTTTTTT	CASSLQGGANEKLFF
.	.	TRBJ1-3	TRBV6-5	TGTGCCAGCAGTTACTCCCCCGGAAACACCATATATTTT	CASSYSPGNTIYF
TRBD1	.	TRBJ1-4	TRBV19	TGTGCCAGTAGTACCATCGGACAGGGGGCCGGAAAACTGTTTTTT	CASSTIGQGAGKLFF
.	.	TRBJ1-1	TRBV5-1	TGCGCCAGCAGCTCCGGCCGGGGCCTCGGAAGCACTGAAGCTTTCTTT	CASSSGRGLGSTEAFF
.	once	TRBJ2-4	TRBV21-1	TGTGCCAGCAGCAAAATCGCACATACGGCCAAAAACATTCAGTACTTC	CASSKIAHTAKNIQYF
.	.	TRBJ2-1	TRBV24-1	TGTGCCACCAGTGATTTATGGGGGGGGCACGCGGGGGAGCAGTTCTTC	CATSDLWGGHAGEQFF
.	.	TRBJ1-5	TRBV19	TGTGCCAGTAGTACCGCTCCGACCGGGAAGGGTCAGCCCCAGCATTTT	CASSTAPTGKGQPQHF
TRBD1	few	TRBJ1-3	TRBV9	TGTGCCAGCAGCGAACCGGGACAGCCTGGAAACACCATATATTTT	CASSEPGQPGNTIYF
.	.	TRBJ1-5	TRBV27	TGTGCCAGCAGTTTGGCCCCCATGGGTCAGCCCCAGCATTTT	CASSLAPMGQPQHF